The 10 T cell receptor beta chains below come from one sample, sequenced in a study of blood T cells in healthy people across ages. For the second PCR, which ran for 7 to 11 cycles, a sample-barcoded 5' primer and a J-beta primer mix were used. TCRdb reprocessed the 5' RACE reads with MiXCR, giving one entry per CDR3 protein. Of 800,000 to 1,000,000 distinct CDR3 sequences listed, 40% to 60% are singletons. The sequencing sample was made of blood. The source is a man younger than 45 in good health.

This sequence joins TRBV6-6 and TRBJ1-2, with D tentatively TRBD1 (5 bases). The CDR3 is 13 residues long. Germline values: CDR1 MNHNY, CDR2 SVGAGI (reference sequence). Trimming shortened V by 4 bases and J by 4 bases, and 10 bases separated the two germline ends. Here the CDR3 DNA reads TGTGCCAGCAGTTCGACAGAGGGCTATGGCTACACCTTC. Amino acids: CASSSTEGYGYTF.

The V call is TRBV4-3, the J call TRBJ1-6, with D possibly TRBD1 on 5 matching bases. This CDR3 spans 19 amino acids. Trimming stripped 0 bases from V and 9 bases from J, with 24 bases between. Per the germline V gene, CDR1 is LGHNA and CDR2 is YSLEER. The CDR3 nucleotides read TGCGCCAGCAGCCAAGATTTCGGATATGGGGCCAGGGCGATTTCACCCCTCCACTTT. This translates into CASSQDFGYGARAISPLHF.

The chain joins TRBV5-1 to TRBJ2-2; D may be TRBD1 (5 bases). Trimming shortened V by 2 bases and J by 10 bases, and 15 bases separated the two germline ends. The CDR3 spans 14 residues. Germline V gene lookup returns CDR1 SGHRS and CDR2 YFSETQ. For the CDR3, the DNA is TGCGCCAGCAGCTTAGAAGGGGCGGAAGAGGAGCTGTTTTTT. Amino acids: CASSLEGAEEELFF.

The genes are TRBV12-3 or TRBV12-4 and TRBJ1-1, with D possibly matching TRBD1 (5 bases). The CDR3 spans 18 residues. V was cut by 6 bases and J by 6 bases, with 29 bases left in between. The CDR3 protein is CASSPRRGASPFNPEAFF. The CDR3 DNA sequence: TGTGCCAGCAGCCCCCGCCGCGGGGCCTCTCCCTTCAACCCTGAAGCTTTCTTT.

This sequence joins TRBV9 and TRBJ1-5; D unclear. V dropped 0 bases and J dropped 6 bases, with 7 bases sitting between them. Germline values: CDR1 SGDLS, CDR2 YYNGEE. The CDR3 runs 13 residues. This CDR3 reads CASSVDSSQPQHF. CDR3 DNA sequence: TGTGCCAGCAGCGTAGACAGTAGTCAGCCCCAGCATTTT. The full variable domain, its missing parts supplied by reference TRBV9 and TRBJ1-5, is DSGVTQTPKHLITATGQRVTLRCSPRSGDLSVYWYQQSLDQGLQFLIQYYNGEERAKGNILERFSAQQFPDLHSELNLSSLELGDSALYFCASSVDSSQPQHFGDGTRLSIL.

This clonotype was recorded a few times. V gene TRBV9 combines with J gene TRBJ2-1; 11 bases align to TRBD2. J gave up 3 bases and V 4 bases, and 3 bases lay outside the gene matches. The germline V gene has CDR1 SGDLS and CDR2 YYNGEE. The CDR3 extends over 15 amino acids. CDR3 sequence reads: CASSKTSGGYNEQFF. For the CDR3, the DNA is TGTGCCAGCAGCAAAACTAGCGGGGGCTACAATGAGCAGTTCTTC.

With respect to this clonotype: Given a much more abundant clone one base away, this may be a read error. The V gene is TRBV4-1, the J gene TRBJ1-5; 7 nucleotides line up with TRBD1. Per the germline V gene, CDR1 is MGHRA and CDR2 is YSYEKL. The CDR3 has 17 residues. The CDR3 sequence: CASSQDLAGGGYQPRHF. Written as DNA, the CDR3 is TGCGCCAGCAGCCAAGATCTGGCAGGGGGAGGGTATCAGCCCCGGCATTTT.

The chain is built from TRBV7-9 and TRBJ1-5, with D perhaps TRBD1 (6 bases). This CDR3 contains 14 residues. Trimming removed 1 base at V and 7 bases at J, with 11 bases between. The germline V gene encodes CDR1 SEHNR and CDR2 FQNEAQ (reference sequence). CDR3 in amino acids: CASSLDRVGQPQHF. CDR3 nucleotide sequence: TGTGCCAGCAGCTTAGACAGGGTGGGCCAGCCCCAGCATTTT. The full variable domain, rest sourced from reference TRBV7-9 and TRBJ1-5, is DTGVSQNPRHKITKRGQNVTFRCDPISEHNRLYWYRQTLGQGPEFLTYFQNEAQLEKSRLLSDRFSAERPKGSFSTLEIQRTEQGDSAMYLCASSLDRVGQPQHFGDGTRLSIL.

The chain uses TRBV6-2 or TRBV6-3 and TRBJ1-2; D gene uncertain. Germline CDR1 and CDR2: MNHEY and SVGEGT. CDR3 size: 18 residues. V lost 1 base and J lost 4, with 22 bases in between. The CDR3 bases are TGTGCCAGCAGTTACTTTAACCTTGGCGGCGGAATAATCTATGGCTACACCTTC. Translated: CASSYFNLGGGIIYGYTF.

This clonotype showed up just a few times. CDR3 sequence (DNA): TGTGCCAGCAGCCAATCGTCCCAGGGGCATCAGCCCCAGCATTTT. Translation gives CASSQSSQGHQPQHF. The chain couples TRBV3-1 to TRBJ1-5; D might be TRBD1 (6 bases). Germline CDR1 is LGHDT and CDR2 is YNNKEL (reference sequence). CDR3 length equals 15 residues. Trimming stripped 2 bases from V and 5 bases from J, with 13 bases between.